Listed below are T cell receptor beta chains from one sample, sequenced in a study of T-cell memory formation after mild COVID-19. TCRdb reprocessed the 5' RACE reads with MiXCR, giving one entry per CDR3 protein. The sample contains approximately 490,000 distinct CDR3 sequences, approximately 20% of which appear only once. The sample comprised PBMCs or a T cell subset sorted from them (not recorded which). These receptors were obtained from an adult woman who had mild COVID-19 (a few samples of this study predate the infection). Cell type and time point are not known. The CDR3 runs from the conserved cysteine through the conserved F or W. D genes are given only for firm matches. Expanded clones get a size class; other rows say once, few or many, or leave the size out.

size | J | V | D | DNA | CDR3
few | TRBJ2-2 | TRBV5-1 | - | TGCGCCAGCAGCTTGGCACCGCCGAACACCGGGGAGCTGTTTTTT | CASSLAPPNTGELFF
- | TRBJ2-2 | TRBV5-4 | - | TGTGCCAGCAGCCAACCGGGATACACCGGGGAGCTGTTTTTT | CASSQPGYTGELFF
- | TRBJ2-1 | TRBV12-3/TRBV12-4 | TRBD2 | TGTGCCAGCAGTTTCAGACTAGCGCTCAACAATGAGCAGTTCTTC | CASSFRLALNNEQFF
- | TRBJ2-1 | TRBV7-9 | TRBD2 | TGTGCCAGCAGCTTAACTAGCGGGATGGCCTACAATGAGCAGTTCTTC | CASSLTSGMAYNEQFF
few | TRBJ2-1 | TRBV5-1 | TRBD2 | TGCGCCAGCAGCTGGGGGACTAGCGAGGATGAGCAGTTCTTC | CASSWGTSEDEQFF
- | TRBJ2-2 | TRBV5-1 | TRBD2 | TGCGCCAGCAGCCCTTTAGTGGCTAGCGGGAGCCCCAAGGACACCGGGGAGCTGTTTTTT | CASSPLVASGSPKDTGELFF
few | TRBJ1-5 | TRBV4-3 | TRBD1 | TGCGCCAGCAGCCAGAAAGAAAGGGACAGTCCCCAGCATTTT | CASSQKERDSPQHF
- | TRBJ2-4 | TRBV7-9 | - | TGTGCCAGCAGCTCAGTTTCCGGGACCTTAAACTTC | CASSSVSGTLNF
few | TRBJ1-1 | TRBV6-5 | - | TGTGCCAGCGGGGCGGGGGGAACTGAAGCTTTCTTT | CASGAGGTEAFF
- | TRBJ2-7 | TRBV4-2 | - | TGTGCCAGCAGCCAAGAATTGAGCGGCCCCTACGAGCAGTACTTC | CASSQELSGPYEQYF
few | TRBJ2-2 | TRBV12-3/TRBV12-4 | - | TGTGCCAGCAACCCCTCGCCCAGACAGGCGTTGGTTACCGGGGAGCTGTTTTTT | CASNPSPRQALVTGELFF
- | TRBJ2-3 | TRBV6-4 | TRBD2 | TGTGCCAGCAGTGACTCTAGCGGGGGGGCCAAAGATACGCAGTATTTT | CASSDSSGGAKDTQYF
once | TRBJ1-1 | TRBV2 | - | TGTGCCAGCAGTGGGGGCAGGGTGAACACTGAAGCTTTCTTT | CASSGGRVNTEAFF
many | TRBJ1-3 | TRBV6-5 | - | TGTGCCAGCAGCCAAGGGTTCTCTGGAAACACCATATATTTT | CASSQGFSGNTIYF
- | TRBJ2-4 | TRBV24-1 | - | TGTGCCACCAGTGACAACACGATCGGTAAAAACATTCAGTACTTC | CATSDNTIGKNIQYF
few | TRBJ2-7 | TRBV27 | TRBD1 | TGTGCCAGCAGTTTACGATCGGGACAGGGTGCCTACGAGCAGTACTTC | CASSLRSGQGAYEQYF
few | TRBJ2-1 | TRBV6-6 | TRBD1 | TGTGCCATCGGACAGGAAGCCTACAATGAGCAGTTCTTC | CAIGQEAYNEQFF
- | TRBJ2-3 | TRBV5-5 | - | TGTGCCAGCAGCCACGGAACAGGGCCCCCCCCAGATACGCAGTATTTT | CASSHGTGPPPDTQYF
few | TRBJ2-5 | TRBV13 | - | TGTGCCAGCAGCTCCTGGGTCCCGTACCAAGAGACCCAGTACTTC | CASSSWVPYQETQYF
- | TRBJ2-3 | TRBV27 | - | TGTGCCAGCAGTCCTGGGGGACGGGGGGCGGTTTGGACAGATACGCAGTATTTT | CASSPGGRGAVWTDTQYF
few | TRBJ2-3 | TRBV7-9 | - | TGTGCCAGCAGGGTCTCCAACACAGATACGCAGTATTTT | CASRVSNTDTQYF
few | TRBJ2-5 | TRBV29-1 | - | TGCAGCGTTGAAGATGTTGAGACCCAGTACTTC | CSVEDVETQYF
- | TRBJ1-1 | TRBV29-1 | - | TGCAGCGTTCAGCAGGGGTTGGCGGGCACTGAAGCTTTCTTT | CSVQQGLAGTEAFF
- | TRBJ1-1 | TRBV29-1 | - | TGCAGCGCGGGACACCCCGCAGAGAACACTGAAGCTTTCTTT | CSAGHPAENTEAFF
many | TRBJ2-7 | TRBV2 | - | TGTGCCAGCTCCCGACCAGGAGCCTACGAGCAGTACTTC | CASSRPGAYEQYF
- | TRBJ2-5 | TRBV7-2 | TRBD2 | TGTGCCAGCAGCCCTCGGACTAGCGGGAGAATTTTATCAGAGACCCAGTACTTC | CASSPRTSGRILSETQYF
- | TRBJ1-1 | TRBV7-2 | TRBD1 | TGTGCCAGCAGCTCTACCGGGACAGGGGGCACTGAAGCTTTCTTT | CASSSTGTGGTEAFF
- | TRBJ1-1 | TRBV4-1 | TRBD1 | TGCGCCAGCAGCTCGGACTGGACAGGGGCTACTGAAGCTTTCTTT | CASSSDWTGATEAFF